This T cell receptor (beta chain) derives from a study of blood T cell repertoires in COVID-19. Overall study: From the United States, Italy and Spain came samples of acute and convalescent COVID-19.

Clinical history as reported by participants underpinned cohort assignment. Profiling relied on immunoSEQ multiplex PCR, and the TCRdb table lists in-frame clones only, not all of them. The sample records around 200,000 clones, around 90% being singletons. To note about this clone: At one end the junction does not follow the germline gene, possibly because of a read error.

The V gene's germline CDR1 is SSHAT and CDR2 FNYEAQ (reference sequence). CDR3 length equals 14 residues. The specimen sequenced was PBMCs or T cells enriched from blood (not recorded which). V usage is TRBV7-7 and J usage is TRBJ2-3; 8 bases align to TRBD1. The source of this sequence is a man younger than 35 with acute COVID-19. The CDR3 spells CASSLNRGTDTQYF. In DNA, the CDR3 is TGTGCTAGCAGCTTAAACAGGGGGACAGATACGCAGTATTTT.